This T cell receptor beta chain was sequenced in a study of glioma-infiltrating T cells. Overall study context: Presurgical dexamethasone in glioma patients lasted six or fewer days. Blood libraries targeted about 4.5- to 11-fold coverage of about a million T cells.

About this clonotype: The CDR3 does not close with the conserved phenylalanine or tryptophan, likely indicating a read error.

Using RNA template, CDR3s of TCR alpha and beta were amplified with iRepertoire arm-PCR. Input was roughly 100-450 ng of tissue mRNA or PBMC total RNA. TCRdb redid the calling of the multiplex PCR reads with MiXCR, one entry per CDR3 protein. Of more than 350,000 distinct CDR3 sequences in the sample, roughly two fifths were seen once. The germline V gene encodes CDR1 SEHNR and CDR2 FQNEAQ (reference sequence). With 5 bases removed from V and 1 base from J, the gap between germline ends came to 8 bases. The CDR3 loop spans 13 amino acids. The TCR originated in a human donor with low-grade glioma or glioblastoma, undergoing nonglioma brain surgery, or in good health (not recorded which). The V gene is TRBV7-9, the J gene TRBJ1-2; no reliable D call. The sequenced sample consisted of glioma tissue, nonneoplastic brain tissue, or PBMCs (not recorded which). The CDR3 reads CASSADLNYGYTS. DNA of the CDR3: TGTGCCAGCAGCGCGGACCTTAACTATGGCTACACCTCC.